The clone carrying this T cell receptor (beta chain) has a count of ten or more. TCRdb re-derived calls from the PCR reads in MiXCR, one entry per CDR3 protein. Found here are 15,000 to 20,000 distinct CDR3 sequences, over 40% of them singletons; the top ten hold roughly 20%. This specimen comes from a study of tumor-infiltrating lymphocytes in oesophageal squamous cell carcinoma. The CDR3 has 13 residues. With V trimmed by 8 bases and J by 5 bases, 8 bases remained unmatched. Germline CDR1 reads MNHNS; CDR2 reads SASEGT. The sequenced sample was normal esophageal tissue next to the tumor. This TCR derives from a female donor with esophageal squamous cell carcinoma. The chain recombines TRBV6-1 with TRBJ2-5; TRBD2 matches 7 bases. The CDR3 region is CASSRDYGETQYF. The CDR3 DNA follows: TGTGCCAGCTCGCGGGACTACGGGGAGACCCAGTACTTC.